These 5 T cell receptor beta chains share one sample of origin, sequenced in a study of control samples from healthy donors and cancer patients. Here immunoSEQ multiplex PCR was the method, and the copy in TCRdb shows in-frame clones only, minus some. The sample carries 60,000 to 70,000 clones, 84% recorded once. The sample comprised PBMCs. The receptor source for this set is a woman in her 50s with lung cancer.

Comments on this clone: This sample also contains other DNA sequences that code for the same CDR3. The chain recombines TRBV4-2 with TRBJ2-7, with 11 bases identical to TRBD1. CDR3 size: 13 residues. Per germline, CDR1 LGHNA and CDR2 YNFKEQ. The V gene end was trimmed by 8 bases and the J gene end by 4 bases; junction bases not matched to a gene: 4. The CDR3 protein is CASSRDRGYEQYF. In nucleotides, the CDR3 is TGTGCCAGCTCCCGGGACAGGGGGTACGAGCAGTACTTC.

The chain employs TRBV5-4 and TRBJ1-5; no reliable D call. Germline lookup yields CDR1 SGHNT and CDR2 YYREEE (reference sequence). V shed 4 bases and J shed 4 bases, with 12 bases lying between them. The CDR3 has 14 residues. The CDR3 spells CASSRQEDNQPQHF. CDR3 coding DNA: TGTGCCAGCAGCCGTCAAGAGGATAATCAGCCCCAGCATTTT.

This sequence joins TRBV5-1 and TRBJ2-3; D tentatively reads TRBD1 or TRBD2 (5 bases each). Trimming stripped 1 base from V and 1 base from J, with 7 bases between. This CDR3 comprises 14 residues. Germline values: CDR1 SGHRS, CDR2 YFSETQ. DNA of the CDR3: TGCGCCAGCAGCTTGATGGGGGGCACAGATACGCAGTATTTT. It codes for CASSLMGGTDTQYF.

About this clone itself: Other DNA sequences in the same sample also yield this CDR3. The V and J genes are TRBV27 and TRBJ2-7; a weak D match, TRBD1 (6 bases). Looked up from germline, CDR1 is MNHEY and CDR2 is SMNVEV (reference sequence). Trimming took off 1 base at V and 0 bases at J, with 7 bases between the two ends. There are 14 residues in the CDR3. CDR3 protein: CASSLYRDSYEQYF. The CDR3 nucleotides read TGTGCCAGCAGTTTATACAGGGACTCCTACGAGCAGTACTTC.

CDR3 protein: CASSKDGRERPRYNQPQHF. In DNA form, the CDR3 reads TGTGCCAGCAGCAAAGACGGTCGGGAGAGGCCCAGGTACAATCAGCCCCAGCATTTT. The chain is built from TRBV21-1 and TRBJ1-5. TRBV21-1 is marked as a pseudogene. This CDR3 spans 19 amino acids.